Given below is one T cell receptor (beta chain) in context. Its antigen is unidentified. These data belong to a study of T cell responses to AZD1222 COVID-19 vaccine. General study points: Most donors were white British, females outnumbered males, and clonal diversity was possibly underestimated. After the peak T cell response, and only then, were repertoires sampled. An increase in Spike-specific TCR breadth and depth was observed after two AZD1222 doses.

Data came from immunoSEQ multiplex PCR; TCRdb stores just in-frame clones and leaves some out. This repertoire shows roughly 160,000 clones, about 90% found once; its top ten account for around 1.3%. Timing groups of about 4 and about 12 weeks for second doses were pooled. The CDR3 contains 15 residues. Germline loops: CDR1 SGHNT, CDR2 YYREEE (reference sequence). Trimming took off 1 base at V and 3 bases at J, with 11 bases between the two ends. The chain has TRBV5-4 and TRBJ1-3, with D perhaps matching TRBD1 (5 bases). This sequence was found in an adult who received the AZD1222 COVID-19 vaccine. The specimen comprised peripheral blood, sampled 28 days after the second AZD1222 dose. The CDR3 reads CASSLRGEFGNTIYF. As DNA, the CDR3 is TGTGCCAGCAGCTTGCGGGGGGAATTTGGAAACACCATATATTTT.